This T cell receptor beta chain was sequenced during a study of blood T cells in healthy people across ages. The V segment lost 5 bases and the J segment 10 bases; nucleotides outside the gene matches: 7. There are 14 residues in the CDR3. Per the germline V gene, CDR1 is SGHVS and CDR2 is FNYEAQ. Primed by a sample-barcoded 5' primer and a J-beta primer mix, a second PCR proceeded for about 7 to 11 cycles. TCRdb re-analysed the 5' RACE reads in MiXCR, keeping a single row per CDR3 protein. This sample yields around 800,000 distinct CDR3 sequences, of which roughly 50% are seen a single time; about two fifths belongs to the top ten.

The chain links TRBV7-6 to TRBJ2-1, with 11 bases aligning to TRBD2. The sequence was collected from an older man in good health. The sample taken for sequencing was blood. CDR3 sequence (DNA): TGTGCCAGCAGCCTGACTAGCGGGGCCGAGGAGCAGTTCTTC. Translated, it gives CASSLTSGAEEQFF. Full variable domain (remainder filled in from reference TRBV7-6 and TRBJ2-1): GAGVSQSPRYKVTKRGQDVALRCDPISGHVSLYWYRQALGQGPEFLTYFNYEAQQDKSGLPNDRFSAERPEGSISTLTIQRTEQRDSAMYRCASSLTSGAEEQFFGPGTRLTVL.